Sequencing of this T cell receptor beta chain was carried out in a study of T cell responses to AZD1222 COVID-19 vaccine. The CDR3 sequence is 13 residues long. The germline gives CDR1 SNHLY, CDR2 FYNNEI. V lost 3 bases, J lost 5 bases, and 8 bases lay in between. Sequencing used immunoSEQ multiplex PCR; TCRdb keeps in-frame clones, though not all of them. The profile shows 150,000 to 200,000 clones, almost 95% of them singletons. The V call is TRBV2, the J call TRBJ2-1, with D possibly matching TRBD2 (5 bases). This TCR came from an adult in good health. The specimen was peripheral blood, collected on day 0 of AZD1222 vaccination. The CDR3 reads CASSEGRHNEQFF. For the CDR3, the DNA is TGTGCCAGCAGTGAGGGGAGACACAATGAGCAGTTCTTC.